A single sample is the source of the 32 T cell receptor beta chains below, sequenced in a study of T-cell memory formation after mild COVID-19 (dated by TCRdb to the early 2020s). Library method: 5' RACE. The data were produced on an Illumina NovaSeq 6000. TCRdb trimmed public reads at Q25 via fastp, called clones via MiXCR and kept in-frame beta chains. For every CDR3 protein sequence, its rows merge into one entry that carries the most common genes and DNA. Recorded for this sample are approximately 300,000 distinct CDR3 sequences; approximately 8.4% of them occurred a single time. 22% of the sample lies in the top ten. Sequenced material: PBMCs or a T cell subset sorted from them (not recorded which). All receptors come from a man between 18 and 29 years old who had mild COVID-19 (a few samples of this study predate the infection). The sample titles of this study are shuffled in the database, so cell type and time point are left out; the donor was told from shared clones.

This sequence joins TRBV29-1 and TRBJ1-2; 10 bases align to TRBD1. The V segment lost 4 bases and the J segment 5 bases; nucleotides outside the gene matches: 16. The germline V gene has CDR1 SQVTM and CDR2 ANQGSEA. The CDR3 totals 17 residues. The CDR3 DNA is TGCAGCGTTGTCCCCTTAAAGACAGGGGGCCTATGGTATGGCTACACCTTC. Its translation: CSVVPLKTGGLWYGYTF. The whole variable domain, remainder taken from reference TRBV29-1 and TRBJ1-2, is SAVISQKPSRDICQRGTSLTIQCQVDSQVTMMFWYRQQPGQSLTLIATANQGSEATYESGFVIDKFPISRPNLTFSTLTVSNMSPEDSSIYLCSVVPLKTGGLWYGYTFGSGTRLTVV.

The chain employs TRBV10-2 and TRBJ1-1; possible D gene TRBD1, 5 bases. The CDR3 spans 14 residues. Between the trimmed V and J ends, which lost 9 bases and 3 bases, there was a span of 17 bases. Per germline, CDR1 WSHSY and CDR2 SAAADI. The CDR3 DNA sequence: TGCGCCAGTACTGAGTATTGGGGGGACACTGAAGCTTTCTTT. It is translated as CASTEYWGDTEAFF.

This clonotype was detected ten times or more. The V call is TRBV5-1, the J call TRBJ2-1, with 7 bases lining up with TRBD2. With 1 base clipped from V and 10 bases from J, the junction kept 14 bases outside the gene matches. This CDR3 has 16 amino acids. Germline CDR1 SGHRS, CDR2 YFSETQ. Here the CDR3 reads CASSLMGGEAPGEQFF. The CDR3 region has the DNA TGCGCCAGCAGCTTGATGGGGGGGGAAGCCCCAGGGGAGCAGTTCTTC.

V usage is TRBV6-1 and J usage is TRBJ2-6, with D possibly being TRBD1 (6 bases). The V end was cut by 4 bases, the J end by 2 bases, with 12 bases between. The CDR3 runs 16 residues. Germline V CDR1 and CDR2: MNHNS, SASEGT. CDR3 coding DNA: TGTGCCAGCAGTGGGAGACAGGTCACTGGGGCCAACGTCCTGACTTTC. Translated, it gives CASSGRQVTGANVLTF.

This clonotype came up a few times. This chain uses TRBV4-3 with TRBJ1-5; D ambiguous. CDR1 and CDR2 from the germline V gene are LGHNA and YSLEER. The V end was cut by 1 base, the J end by 11 bases, with 24 bases between. The CDR3 extends over 17 amino acids. The CDR3 DNA sequence: TGCGCCAGCAGCCAAGCCTGGTACAGCCAAGGCCTGCAGGCCCAGCATTTT. Translating it yields CASSQAWYSQGLQAQHF.

J is TRBJ2-7 and V is TRBV10-3; perhaps TRBD1 as D (8 bases). The CDR3 spans 10 residues. Germline V CDR1 and CDR2: ENHRY, SYGVKD. The CDR3 sequence: CAITKQGGSV. The CDR3, as DNA: TGTGCCATCACCAAACAGGGGGGGAGCGTC.

This chain uses TRBV7-9 with TRBJ1-2; D is ambiguous. This CDR3 is built from 12 residues. Per germline, CDR1 SEHNR and CDR2 FQNEAQ (reference sequence). With 3 bases removed from V and 7 bases from J, the gap between germline ends came to 9 bases. The DNA of the CDR3 is TGTGCCAGCAGCTTCTTACCCGGTGGCTACACCTTC. Translating gives CASSFLPGGYTF.

This clonotype was observed at least ten times. The chain links TRBV12-3 or TRBV12-4 to TRBJ2-5; 7 bases are shared with TRBD2. CDR3 length: 14 amino acids. Trimming at V came to 6 bases and at J to 3 bases, leaving 7 bases not matched to a gene. CDR3 DNA sequence: TGTGCCAGCAGCACACTAGCGCGTGAAGAGACCCAGTACTTC. Amino acid sequence: CASSTLAREETQYF.

This clonotype was detected a few times. The V and J genes are TRBV7-9 and TRBJ2-7, with a tentative D call TRBD1 (5 bases). Trimming took off 5 bases at V and 5 bases at J, with 13 bases between the two ends. The CDR3 is 13 residues long. Germline CDR1 and CDR2: SEHNR and FQNEAQ (reference sequence). The CDR3 here is CASSLFQGHEQYV. CDR3 nucleotides: TGTGCCAGCAGCCTTTTTCAGGGCCACGAGCAGTACGTC.

This clonotype occurred a few times. The chain links TRBV10-3 to TRBJ2-7; 9 bases fit TRBD1. Trimming took 7 bases from V and 6 from J; bases not matched to a gene: 7. The CDR3 extends over 13 amino acids. Per germline, CDR1 ENHRY and CDR2 SYGVKD. CDR3 coding DNA: TGTGCCATCACCCGGGACAGGGAGAGCGAGCAGTACGTC. Its translation is CAITRDRESEQYV.

The chain couples TRBV18 to TRBJ1-2; D is perhaps TRBD1 (6 bases). Germline V CDR1 and CDR2: KGHSH, LQKENI. V dropped 6 bases and J dropped 0 bases, with 17 bases sitting between them. The CDR3 is 16 amino acids. CDR3 amino acids: CASSQGQGSANYGYTF. CDR3 in DNA: TGTGCCAGCTCCCAGGGACAAGGATCAGCTAACTATGGCTACACCTTC.

This clonotype occurred many times. The V gene is TRBV4-1, the J gene TRBJ2-5; tentatively, D is TRBD2 (5 bases). CDR3 length equals 16 residues. Germline values: CDR1 MGHRA, CDR2 YSYEKL. The germline V and J ends were trimmed by 0 bases and 4 bases, with 15 bases remaining between them. The CDR3 bases are TGCGCCAGCAGCCAAGAGTACAGCCAAGGGAGAGAGACCCAGTACTTC. Its protein is CASSQEYSQGRETQYF.

A few counts support this clonotype. This chain links TRBV12-3 or TRBV12-4 with TRBJ1-4; 7 bases align to TRBD1. The CDR3 is made up of 14 amino acids. V dropped 2 bases and J dropped 8; count of bases not matched to a gene: 5. The DNA of the CDR3 is TGTGCCAGCAGTTTAAGACAGGGTGGAGAAAAACTGTTTTTT. Protein sequence: CASSLRQGGEKLFF.

The CDR3 loop is CAISESRRGGGKSTDTQYF. CDR3 DNA sequence: TGTGCCATCAGTGAGTCACGTCGGGGCGGGGGGAAGTCCACAGATACGCAGTATTTT. The rearrangement links TRBV10-3 to TRBJ2-3; TRBD2 agrees at 8 bases. The length of the CDR3 is 19 residues. After removal of 0 bases from V and 2 bases from J, the junction contained 13 bases not matched to a gene. From germline, CDR1 is ENHRY and CDR2 SYGVKD.

This clonotype was counted a few times. The rearrangement links TRBV6-5 to TRBJ2-2; 8 bases align to TRBD1. V was pared by 6 bases and J by 0 bases, with 9 bases of the junction left unmatched. CDR3 length: 17 residues. From germline, CDR1 is MNHEY and CDR2 SVGAGI. CDR3 sequence: CASSKHPGGANTGELFF. The CDR3 nucleotides read TGTGCCAGCAGCAAACATCCAGGGGGCGCGAACACCGGGGAGCTGTTTTTT.

This clonotype showed up just a few times. The J gene is TRBJ2-7, the V gene TRBV20-1; D remains ambiguous. Germline assignment: CDR1 DFQATT and CDR2 SNEGSKA (reference sequence). Trimming shortened V by 3 bases and J by 0 bases, and 12 bases separated the two germline ends. The CDR3 covers 14 residues. CDR3 in amino acids: CSARSQMISYEQYF. As DNA, the CDR3 is TGCAGTGCTAGGTCCCAGATGATCTCCTACGAGCAGTACTTC.

The chain employs TRBV6-2 or TRBV6-3 and TRBJ1-1; no firm D call. V lost 0 bases, J lost 0 bases, and 11 bases lay in between. This CDR3 spans 16 amino acids. Germline CDR1 and CDR2: MNHEY and SVGEGT. CDR3 loop: CASSYSPTTMNTEAFF. The CDR3 DNA reads as TGTGCCAGCAGTTACTCGCCGACGACCATGAACACTGAAGCTTTCTTT.

The V and J genes are TRBV6-5 and TRBJ2-5; 10 bases agree with TRBD2. Germline V CDR1 and CDR2: MNHEY, SVGAGI. V shed 4 bases, J shed 2 bases, and the junction held 7 bases outside the gene matches. This CDR3 has 16 amino acids. In nucleotides, the CDR3 is TGTGCCAGCAGTTGGTTGGTAGCGGGGGGTCAAGAGACCCAGTACTTC. Translation gives CASSWLVAGGQETQYF.

This clonotype was counted ten times or more. The chain links TRBV4-3 to TRBJ2-2; 7 bases map to TRBD2. The CDR3 covers 16 residues. V dropped 3 bases and J dropped 0; count of bases not matched to a gene: 4. CDR1 and CDR2 from the germline V gene are LGHNA and YSLEER. CDR3 nucleotide sequence: TGCGCCAGCAGCCAGACTAGCCCAACGAACACCGGGGAGCTGTTTTTT. Its protein is CASSQTSPTNTGELFF.

The chain uses TRBV5-1 and TRBJ1-3; a possible D gene is TRBD1 (5 bases). V gave up 4 bases and J gave up 7 bases, with 15 bases separating them. CDR1 is SGHRS, CDR2 YFSETQ, per germline. This CDR3 region has 14 residues. The chain's CDR3 is CASSPRGGRNTIYF. CDR3 DNA: TGCGCCAGCAGCCCCCGGGGGGGACGGAACACCATATATTTT. The whole variable domain, filled in from reference TRBV5-1 and TRBJ1-3, reads KAGVTQTPRYLIKTRGQQVTLSCSPISGHRSVSWYQQTPGQGLQFLFEYFSETQRNKGNFPGRFSGRQFSNSRSEMNVSTLELGDSALYLCASSPRGGRNTIYFGEGSWLTVV.

This clonotype was picked up many times. The V gene is TRBV14, the J gene TRBJ1-1; D may be TRBD1 (6 bases). The CDR3 totals 16 residues. V shed 0 bases and J shed 3 bases, with 14 bases lying between them. Germline CDR1 reads SGHDN; CDR2 reads FVKESK. CDR3 sequence (DNA): TGTGCCAGCAGCCAAGATGGGGGGGCGAGGGACACTGAAGCTTTCTTT. Translation: CASSQDGGARDTEAFF.

The chain has TRBV6-2 or TRBV6-3 and TRBJ2-3; D call uncertain. This CDR3 is 14 amino acids long. Germline CDR1 reads MNHEY; CDR2 reads SVGEGT. V was clipped by 6 bases and J by 3 bases, with 13 bases between them. The CDR3 protein is CASRSLGSTDTQYF. CDR3 DNA: TGTGCCAGCAGATCCCTGGGGTCAACAGATACGCAGTATTTT.

The chain employs TRBV5-1 and TRBJ1-2, with D unresolved. V was cut by 4 bases and J by 6 bases, with 16 bases left in between. This CDR3 has 14 residues. CDR1 is SGHRS and CDR2 is YFSETQ in the germline V gene. This CDR3 is CASSPARVSDGYTF. CDR3 in DNA: TGCGCCAGCAGCCCCGCGAGAGTTTCGGATGGCTACACCTTC. Full variable domain (remainder filled in from reference TRBV5-1 and TRBJ1-2): KAGVTQTPRYLIKTRGQQVTLSCSPISGHRSVSWYQQTPGQGLQFLFEYFSETQRNKGNFPGRFSGRQFSNSRSEMNVSTLELGDSALYLCASSPARVSDGYTFGSGTRLTVV.

The CDR3 coding sequence is TGTGCCAGCAGGGGTAGCGGGGGCCCCTGGGAGACCCAGTACTTC. It codes for CASRGSGGPWETQYF. V and J are TRBV6-5 and TRBJ2-5; TRBD2 matches at 9 bases. Germline values: CDR1 MNHEY, CDR2 SVGAGI. With 6 bases clipped from V and 5 bases from J, the junction kept 10 bases outside the gene matches. The CDR3 consists of 15 residues.

This clonotype was seen many times. The gene calls are TRBV5-1 and TRBJ2-7; TRBD1 matches at 7 bases. This CDR3 is built from 14 residues. Germline-derived CDR1 and CDR2 are SGHRS and YFSETQ. The ends lost 4 bases at V and 3 bases at J; junction bases unmatched: 7. The CDR3 reads CASSLRRDSYEQYF. The DNA of the CDR3 is TGCGCCAGCAGCCTACGTCGGGACAGCTACGAGCAGTACTTC.

The table lists this clonotype with many counts. The chain carries TRBV29-1 and TRBJ2-2, with D possibly being TRBD1 or TRBD2 (5 bases each). In germline, CDR1 is SQVTM, CDR2 ANQGSEA. Trimming took off 7 bases at V and 7 bases at J, with 16 bases between the two ends. The CDR3 has 13 residues. For the CDR3, the DNA is TGCAGCGCCGGGACCCCGGTGTTCGGGGAGCTGTTTTTT. Translating gives CSAGTPVFGELFF.

The sample holds a few counts of this clonotype. The chain combines TRBV4-1 with TRBJ1-1; D unresolved. This CDR3 has 16 residues. Germline-derived CDR1 and CDR2 are MGHRA and YSYEKL. The ends were cut back, 2 bases at V and 4 bases at J, with 17 bases in the middle. The CDR3 spells CASSQWAARVSTEAFF. CDR3 nucleotides: TGCGCCAGCAGCCAATGGGCCGCGAGGGTTAGCACTGAAGCTTTCTTT.

The V gene is TRBV28, the J gene TRBJ2-7; 8 positions agree with TRBD1. Unmatched junction bases numbered 11, after V lost 6 bases and J lost 4 bases. The V gene's germline CDR1 is MDHEN and CDR2 SYDVKM. The CDR3 runs 15 residues. In DNA, the CDR3 is TGTGCCAGCAGCCCAAACCGGGACAGGACATACGAGCAGTACGTC. This encodes CASSPNRDRTYEQYV.

The rearrangement links TRBV18 to TRBJ1-1, with TRBD1 matching over 8 bases. V dropped 5 bases and J dropped 3; count of bases not matched to a gene: 8. CDR3 length: 15 residues. CDR1 and CDR2 (germline): KGHSH, LQKENI. In DNA form, the CDR3 reads TGTGCCAGCTCAAAGGTCCCGGACAGGGACACTGAAGCTTTCTTT. It codes for CASSKVPDRDTEAFF.

In its sample, this clonotype was seen many times. V and J are TRBV27 and TRBJ1-4; perhaps TRBD1 as D (5 bases). This CDR3 comprises 15 residues. Germline CDR1 MNHEY, CDR2 SMNVEV (reference sequence). Trimming removed 6 bases from V and 8 bases from J, with 19 bases in between. In DNA, the CDR3 is TGTGCCAGCAGCCCCGGGACCCCATGGAAAGAAAAACTGTTTTTT. Residues: CASSPGTPWKEKLFF. Complete variable domain (other parts from reference TRBV27 and TRBJ1-4): EAQVTQNPRYLITVTGKKLTVTCSQNMNHEYMSWYRQDPGLGLRQIYYSMNVEVTDKGDVPEGYKVSRKEKRNFPLILESPSPNQTSLYFCASSPGTPWKEKLFFGSGTQLSVL.

This clonotype was recorded a few times. The chain joins TRBV30 to TRBJ1-1; D is uncertain. V dropped 2 bases and J dropped 1 base, with 11 bases sitting between them. The CDR3 covers 14 residues. CDR1 is GTSNPN and CDR2 is SVGIG in the germline V gene (reference sequence). The CDR3: CAWSRKGTNTEAFF. CDR3 in DNA: TGTGCCTGGAGTAGAAAGGGCACGAACACTGAAGCTTTCTTT.

The rearrangement joins TRBV18 to TRBJ2-7, with D hard to call. V gave up 3 bases and J gave up 1 base, with 13 bases separating them. This CDR3 has 15 amino acids. Germline V lookup: CDR1 KGHSH, CDR2 LQKENI. Here the CDR3 reads CASSPVESSSYEQYF. CDR3 nucleotides: TGTGCCAGCTCACCGGTGGAGAGCTCGTCCTACGAGCAGTACTTC. The whole variable domain, filled in from reference TRBV18 and TRBJ2-7, reads NAGVMQNPRHLVRRRGQEARLRCSPMKGHSHVYWYRQLPEEGLKFMVYLQKENIIDESGMPKERFSAEFPKEGPSILRIQQVVRGDSAAYFCASSPVESSSYEQYFGPGTRLTVT.